The T cell receptor beta chain under discussion was sequenced for a study of OX40 agonist ivuxolimab in advanced cancers. Overall study context: The patients got ivuxolimab, which is an agonistic anti-OX40 (CD134) antibody. The diagnoses of dose-escalation patients were hepatocellular carcinoma, melanoma, renal cell or head and neck cancer.

The method was immunoSEQ multiplex PCR; TCRdb's version includes in-frame clones alone and lacks a portion of them. The top ten hold about 2.4% of the sample, which has some 70,000 clones, 90% to 95% seen once. Autoimmune disease history or systemic immunosuppression was exclusionary. Study-level findings and limits: The 0.1-3.0 mg/kg partial responders had among the lowest clonal expansion.

CDR3 length: 15 residues. Germline loops: CDR1 SGHNT, CDR2 YYREEE (reference sequence). Trimming cost V 2 bases and J 3 bases, with 14 bases left between them. On this clone itself: Antigen specificity is unknown.

The clonotype comes from an adult with an advanced solid tumor such as melanoma, head and neck, liver or kidney cancer. The input for sequencing was CD4+ or CD8+ T cells sorted from blood, taken in a trial of the OX40 agonist ivuxolimab. This sequence joins TRBV5-4 and TRBJ1-1; perhaps TRBD1 as D (5 bases). CDR3 in DNA: TGTGCCAGCAGCTTAAGTTGGACCAGGGACACTGAAGCTTTCTTT. This gives the protein CASSLSWTRDTEAFF.